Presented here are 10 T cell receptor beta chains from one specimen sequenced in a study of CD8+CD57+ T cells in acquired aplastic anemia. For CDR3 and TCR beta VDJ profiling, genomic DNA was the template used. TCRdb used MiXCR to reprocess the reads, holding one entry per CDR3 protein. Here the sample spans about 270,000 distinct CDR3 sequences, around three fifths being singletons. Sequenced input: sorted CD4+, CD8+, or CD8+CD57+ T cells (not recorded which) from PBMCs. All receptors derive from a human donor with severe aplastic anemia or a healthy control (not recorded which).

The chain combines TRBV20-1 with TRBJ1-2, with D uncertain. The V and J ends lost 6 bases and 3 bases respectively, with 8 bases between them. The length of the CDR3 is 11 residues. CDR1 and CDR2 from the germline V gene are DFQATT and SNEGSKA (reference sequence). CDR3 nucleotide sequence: TGCAGTGCGGTACGTGACTATGGCTACACCTTC. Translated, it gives CSAVRDYGYTF.

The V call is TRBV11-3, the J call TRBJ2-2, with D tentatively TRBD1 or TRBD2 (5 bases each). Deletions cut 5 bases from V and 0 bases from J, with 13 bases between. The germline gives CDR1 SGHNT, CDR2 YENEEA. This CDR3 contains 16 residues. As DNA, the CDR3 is TGTGCCAGCAGCGGCCGGGGACCCACGAACACCGGGGAGCTGTTTTTT. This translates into CASSGRGPTNTGELFF. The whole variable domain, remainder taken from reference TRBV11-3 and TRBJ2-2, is EAGVVQSPRYKIIEKKQPVAFWCNPISGHNTLYWYLQNLGQGPELLIRYENEEAVDDSQLPKDRFSAERLKGVDSTLKIQPAELGDSAVYLCASSGRGPTNTGELFFGEGSRLTVL.

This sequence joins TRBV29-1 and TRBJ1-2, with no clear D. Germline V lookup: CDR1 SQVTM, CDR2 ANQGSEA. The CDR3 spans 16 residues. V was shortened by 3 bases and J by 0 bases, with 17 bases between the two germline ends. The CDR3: CSVDDWVTGTNYGYTF. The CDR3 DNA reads TGCAGCGTTGACGATTGGGTTACGGGAACTAACTATGGCTACACCTTC. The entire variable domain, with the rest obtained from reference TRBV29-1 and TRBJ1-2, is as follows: SAVISQKPSRDICQRGTSLTIQCQVDSQVTMMFWYRQQPGQSLTLIATANQGSEATYESGFVIDKFPISRPNLTFSTLTVSNMSPEDSSIYLCSVDDWVTGTNYGYTFGSGTRLTVV.

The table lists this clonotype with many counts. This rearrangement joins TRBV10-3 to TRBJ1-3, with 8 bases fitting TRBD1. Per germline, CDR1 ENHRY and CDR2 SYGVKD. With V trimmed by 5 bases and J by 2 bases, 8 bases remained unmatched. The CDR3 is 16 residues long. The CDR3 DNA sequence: TGTGCCATCAGTACCCCCTTGACAGGGGCTGGAAACACCATATATTTT. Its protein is CAISTPLTGAGNTIYF.

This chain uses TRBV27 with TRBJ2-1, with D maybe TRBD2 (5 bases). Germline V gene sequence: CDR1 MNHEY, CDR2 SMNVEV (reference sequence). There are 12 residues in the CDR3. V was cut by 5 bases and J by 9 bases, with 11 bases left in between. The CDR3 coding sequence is TGTGCCAGCAGTCCCGTGGGGAGTGAGCAGTTCTTC. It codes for CASSPVGSEQFF.

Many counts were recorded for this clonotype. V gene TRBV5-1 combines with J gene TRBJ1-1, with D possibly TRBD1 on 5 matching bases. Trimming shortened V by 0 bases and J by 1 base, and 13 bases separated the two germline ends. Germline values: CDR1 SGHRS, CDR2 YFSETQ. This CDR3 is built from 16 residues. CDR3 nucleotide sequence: TGCGCCAGCAGCTTGGGGTCAGGGAAGAGGAACACTGAAGCTTTCTTT. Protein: CASSLGSGKRNTEAFF.

DNA for the CDR3: TGCGCCAGCAGCCAAGATGGGAGGGGGGGTGGTTATGGCTACACCTTC. This codes for CASSQDGRGGGYGYTF. The chain joins TRBV4-1 to TRBJ1-2; D might be TRBD1 (6 bases). CDR3 size: 16 residues. The V gene's germline CDR1 is MGHRA and CDR2 YSYEKL. V was shortened by 0 bases and J by 5 bases, with 16 bases between the two germline ends.

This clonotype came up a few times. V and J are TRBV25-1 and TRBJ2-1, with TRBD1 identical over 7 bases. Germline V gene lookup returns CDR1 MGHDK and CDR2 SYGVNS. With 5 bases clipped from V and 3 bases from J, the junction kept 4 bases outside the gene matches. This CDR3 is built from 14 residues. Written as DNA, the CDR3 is TGTGCCAGCAGTTCAAGACAGGGCTACAATGAGCAGTTCTTC. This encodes CASSSRQGYNEQFF.

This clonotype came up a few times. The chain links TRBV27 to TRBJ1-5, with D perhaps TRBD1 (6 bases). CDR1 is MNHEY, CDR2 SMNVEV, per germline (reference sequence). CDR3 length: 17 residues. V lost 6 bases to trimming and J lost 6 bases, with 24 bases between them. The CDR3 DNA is TGTGCCAGCAGCCTTAAGTCGAACAGGGTTTCGAGTCAGCCCCAGCATTTT. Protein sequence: CASSLKSNRVSSQPQHF.

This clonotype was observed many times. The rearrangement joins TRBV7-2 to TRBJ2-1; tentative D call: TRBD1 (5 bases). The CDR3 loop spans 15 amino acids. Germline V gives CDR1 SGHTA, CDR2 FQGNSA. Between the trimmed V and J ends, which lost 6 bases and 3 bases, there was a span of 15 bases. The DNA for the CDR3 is TGTGCCAGCAGGCAGGGTACAGGACACTACAATGAGCAGTTCTTC. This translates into CASRQGTGHYNEQFF.